These 5 T cell receptor beta chains were all obtained from the same sample, sequenced in a study of cytomegalovirus exposure and HLA in healthy donors. PCR primers comprised 60 Vbeta and 13 Jbeta primers. Profiled with immunoSEQ multiplex PCR; TCRdb holds only in-frame clones, not every one. The sample consists of about 170,000 clones, roughly 84% of them appearing once. The sequencing sample was made of PBMCs. These TCRs come from a male donor in good health and CMV-seronegative.

CDR3 residues: CASSSGESNQPQHF. CDR3 nucleotide sequence: TGCGCCAGCAGCTCCGGGGAAAGCAATCAGCCCCAGCATTTT. This chain uses TRBV5-1 with TRBJ1-5; unclear D gene. This CDR3 is 14 amino acids long. V was shortened by 3 bases and J by 1 base, with 8 bases between the two germline ends. In germline, CDR1 is SGHRS, CDR2 YFSETQ.

This chain uses TRBV6-1 with TRBJ1-4, with D unresolved. Trimming took off 7 bases at V and 0 bases at J, with 9 bases between the two ends. The CDR3 loop spans 14 amino acids. The germline gives CDR1 MNHNS, CDR2 SASEGT. CDR3 amino acids: CASTSGATNEKLFF. In DNA form, the CDR3 reads TGTGCCAGCACTTCCGGTGCAACTAATGAAAAACTGTTTTTT.

This clone was seen a handful of times. The chain joins TRBV6-5 to TRBJ2-7, with 7 bases lining up with TRBD1. CDR1 and CDR2 from the germline V gene are MNHEY and SVGAGI. V dropped 0 bases and J dropped 2; count of bases not matched to a gene: 7. The CDR3 sequence is 16 residues long. The CDR3 nucleotides read TGTGCCAGCAGTTACTCGACGCGAGGACAGGCCTACGAGCAGTACTTC. Translation gives CASSYSTRGQAYEQYF.

V is TRBV7-8 and J is TRBJ2-7; 8 nucleotides line up with TRBD1. J lost 4 bases, V lost 1 base, and 9 bases had no gene match. Per germline, CDR1 SGHVS and CDR2 FQNEAQ. The CDR3 has 16 amino acids. The CDR3 region has the DNA TGTGCCAGCAGCTTAGGAATGGGACAGGCTTTATACGAGCAGTACTTC. Translated: CASSLGMGQALYEQYF.

The chain couples TRBV18 to TRBJ1-1; D perhaps matches TRBD1 (5 bases). CDR3 length equals 16 residues. Germline CDR1 and CDR2: KGHSH and LQKENI. Trimming took off 0 bases at V and 1 base at J, with 12 bases between the two ends. The DNA for the CDR3 is TGTGCCAGCTCACCACCGAGAGCAGGGTGGAACACTGAAGCTTTCTTT. Translating gives CASSPPRAGWNTEAFF. Supplemented by reference TRBV18 and TRBJ1-1, the full variable domain reads NAGVMQNPRHLVRRRGQEARLRCSPMKGHSHVYWYRQLPEEGLKFMVYLQKENIIDESGMPKERFSAEFPKEGPSILRIQQVVRGDSAAYFCASSPPRAGWNTEAFFGQGTRLTVV.